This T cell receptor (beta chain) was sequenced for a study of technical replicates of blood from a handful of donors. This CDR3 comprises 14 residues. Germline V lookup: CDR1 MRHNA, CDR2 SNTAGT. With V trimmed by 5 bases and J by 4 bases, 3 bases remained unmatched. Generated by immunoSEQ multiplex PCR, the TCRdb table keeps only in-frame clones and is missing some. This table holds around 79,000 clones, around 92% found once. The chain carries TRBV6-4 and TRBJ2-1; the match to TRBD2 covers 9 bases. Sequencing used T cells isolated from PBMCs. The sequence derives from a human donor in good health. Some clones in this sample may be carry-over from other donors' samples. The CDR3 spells CASSRTSGYNEQFF. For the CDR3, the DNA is TGTGCCAGCAGTCGTACTAGCGGGTACAATGAGCAGTTCTTC.